A single sample gave rise to the 17 T cell receptor beta chains below, sequenced in a study of cytomegalovirus exposure and HLA in healthy donors. Amplification used 60 Vbeta primers and 13 Jbeta primers. TCRdb's copy holds only in-frame clones and misses some; the assay was immunoSEQ multiplex PCR. Its table records 200,000 to 250,000 clones. Specimen: PBMCs. The source of these receptors is a girl aged 2 to 9 in good health and CMV-seropositive.

This chain links TRBV2 with TRBJ2-7, with D uncertain. The CDR3 loop spans 11 amino acids. The germline V gene has CDR1 SNHLY and CDR2 FYNNEI. The V and J ends lost 4 bases and 1 base respectively, with 2 bases between them. CDR3 sequence: CASSVSYEQYF. In DNA form, the CDR3 reads TGTGCCAGCAGTGTATCCTACGAGCAGTACTTC. The entire variable domain, with the rest obtained from reference TRBV2 and TRBJ2-7, is as follows: EPEVTQTPSHQVTQMGQEVILRCVPISNHLYFYWYRQILGQKVEFLVSFYNNEISEKSEIFDDQFSVERPDGSNFTLKIRSTKLEDSAMYFCASSVSYEQYFGPGTRLTVT.

The J gene is TRBJ1-2, the V gene TRBV7-9; no reliable D call. The V end lost 0 bases, the J end lost 7 bases, and 15 bases lay between the germline ends. Germline values: CDR1 SEHNR, CDR2 FQNEAQ (reference sequence). This CDR3 spans 15 amino acids. The CDR3 sequence is CASSLAVQLSSGYTF. CDR3 in DNA: TGTGCCAGCAGCTTAGCGGTCCAGTTGTCGTCTGGCTACACCTTC.

The rearrangement joins TRBV19 to TRBJ2-5; no reliable D call. This CDR3 region has 13 residues. V gave up 4 bases and J gave up 8 bases, with 14 bases separating them. Germline V lookup: CDR1 LNHDA, CDR2 SQIVND (reference sequence). CDR3 in amino acids: CASSSERTRTQYF. CDR3 DNA: TGTGCCAGTAGTAGCGAACGCACGAGAACCCAGTACTTC.

The chain is built from TRBV19 and TRBJ2-1, with D perhaps TRBD2 (6 bases). With 5 bases removed from V and 8 bases from J, the gap between germline ends came to 19 bases. The CDR3 is 15 amino acids. Germline V gene lookup returns CDR1 LNHDA and CDR2 SQIVND (reference sequence). The CDR3 loop is CASSSGTHPRHEQFF. CDR3 DNA sequence: TGTGCCAGTAGTTCAGGGACTCACCCGAGGCATGAGCAGTTCTTC. The variable domain in full, with the rest retrieved from reference TRBV19 and TRBJ2-1, is DGGITQSPKYLFRKEGQNVTLSCEQNLNHDAMYWYRQDPGQGLRLIYYSQIVNDFQKGDIAEGYSVSREKKESFPLTVTSAQKNPTAFYLCASSSGTHPRHEQFFGPGTRLTVL.

The rearrangement links TRBV11-2 to TRBJ2-1; D is perhaps TRBD2 (5 bases). This CDR3 has 10 residues. V lost 5 bases, J lost 10 bases, and 6 bases lay in between. Germline loops: CDR1 SGHAT, CDR2 FQNNGV. Here the CDR3 DNA reads TGTGCCAGCAGCCGGGGAGAGCAGTTCTTC. Its protein product is CASSRGEQFF.

The gene calls are TRBV10-2 and TRBJ2-1, with D tentatively TRBD2 (5 bases). This CDR3 contains 15 residues. The germline V and J ends were trimmed by 2 bases and 0 bases, with 8 bases remaining between them. CDR1 and CDR2 (germline): WSHSY, SAAADI. Here the CDR3 reads CASSERRISYNEQFF. The CDR3 DNA sequence: TGCGCCAGCAGTGAGCGGAGGATCTCCTACAATGAGCAGTTCTTC.

V is TRBV7-8 and J is TRBJ2-1; 10 bases map to TRBD2. This CDR3 region has 18 residues. J gave up 6 bases and V 4 bases, and 15 bases lay outside the gene matches. Germline loops: CDR1 SGHVS, CDR2 FQNEAQ. The CDR3 protein is CASSSYSGTSGIINEQFF. CDR3 in DNA: TGTGCCAGCAGCTCATATTCGGGAACTAGCGGGATCATCAATGAGCAGTTCTTC.

The chain is built from TRBV11-2 and TRBJ2-2; maybe TRBD2 (6 bases). The CDR3 length is 14 residues. Germline CDR1 reads SGHAT; CDR2 reads FQNNGV. V was trimmed by 5 bases and J by 7 bases, leaving 14 bases between them. CDR3 loop: CASSRSGVGGELFF. CDR3 nucleotide sequence: TGTGCCAGCAGCCGATCGGGGGTTGGCGGGGAGCTGTTTTTT.

The rearrangement joins TRBV18 to TRBJ2-5; D may be TRBD1 (5 bases). The germline CDR1 and CDR2 sequences are KGHSH and LQKENI. The CDR3 is 17 residues long. V was cut by 1 base and J by 0 bases, with 15 bases left in between. The CDR3 sequence is CASSPRTGNIYQETQYF. CDR3 nucleotide sequence: TGTGCCAGCTCACCACGCACAGGCAATATTTACCAAGAGACCCAGTACTTC.

This CDR3 is CASSEVGGRGLNQPQHF. The CDR3 region has the DNA TGTGCCAGCAGTGAAGTCGGGGGGCGAGGGTTGAATCAGCCCCAGCATTTT. The chain employs TRBV6-1 and TRBJ1-5; D may be TRBD1 (6 bases). The CDR3 sequence is 17 residues long. Trimming pared 1 base from V and 4 bases from J, leaving 17 bases between. Germline CDR1 and CDR2: MNHNS and SASEGT.

V is TRBV6-5 and J is TRBJ2-7; D perhaps matches TRBD1 (5 bases). The CDR3 has 14 residues. CDR1 and CDR2 (germline): MNHEY, SVGAGI. V was shortened by 7 bases and J by 4 bases, with 17 bases between the two germline ends. The CDR3: CASNGRVGSYEQYF. The CDR3 DNA is TGTGCCAGCAATGGCAGGGTGGGTTCTTACGAGCAGTACTTC.

The chain employs TRBV11-2 and TRBJ2-7; D is perhaps TRBD2 (6 bases). The CDR3 loop spans 12 amino acids. CDR1 is SGHAT and CDR2 is FQNNGV in the germline V gene. V lost 4 bases, J lost 5 bases, and 9 bases lay in between. This CDR3 is CASSSDYHEQYF. The CDR3 DNA is TGTGCCAGCAGCTCGGACTATCACGAGCAGTACTTC.

CDR3 sequence reads: CSVESQGGNTIYF. DNA for the CDR3: TGCAGCGTTGAGTCGCAGGGTGGAAACACCATATATTTT. The chain couples TRBV29-1 to TRBJ1-3; D might be TRBD1 (5 bases). Trimming removed 3 bases from V and 3 bases from J, with 9 bases in between. CDR3 length: 13 residues. Germline V gives CDR1 SQVTM, CDR2 ANQGSEA.

The chain links TRBV28 to TRBJ1-2; 7 bases agree with TRBD1. Germline CDR1 MDHEN, CDR2 SYDVKM. With 4 bases clipped from V and 5 bases from J, the junction kept 16 bases outside the gene matches. The CDR3 runs to 17 residues. CDR3 region: CASSSPHYRGGGYGYTF. The CDR3, as DNA: TGTGCCAGCAGTTCGCCCCACTACAGGGGCGGCGGGTATGGCTACACCTTC.

The chain carries TRBV18 and TRBJ2-7, with 10 bases aligning to TRBD2. The CDR3 runs 14 residues. Germline values: CDR1 KGHSH, CDR2 LQKENI. V shed 5 bases and J 4 bases; nucleotides not matched to a gene: 5. CDR3 amino acids: CASSTSGTRYEQYF. The CDR3 DNA is TGTGCCAGCTCAACTAGCGGGACTCGGTACGAGCAGTACTTC.

This sequence joins TRBV29-1 and TRBJ1-2; possible D gene TRBD1, 5 bases. Germline V gene lookup returns CDR1 SQVTM and CDR2 ANQGSEA. Trimming cost V 1 base and J 2 bases, with 17 bases left between them. The length of the CDR3 is 16 residues. The CDR3 here is CSVEGQQDGLNYGYTF. The CDR3 bases are TGCAGCGTTGAAGGACAGCAAGACGGGCTGAACTATGGCTACACCTTC.

The chain joins TRBV6-1 to TRBJ2-5; D is uncertain. Germline V gives CDR1 MNHNS, CDR2 SASEGT. The ends were cut back, 8 bases at V and 5 bases at J, with 9 bases in the middle. The CDR3 totals 11 residues. CDR3 nucleotides: TGTGCCAGCGAGAGGTGGGAGACCCAGTACTTC. Protein: CASERWETQYF.